This TCR beta chain was found in a study of identical twins. Template switching (which added a universal primer site) was used, and cDNA carried unique molecular identifiers. One entry per CDR3 protein results from TCRdb running MiXCR on the 5' RACE reads. In the table there are about 920,000 distinct CDR3 sequences, roughly 12% of which are singletons. Germline values: CDR1 WSHSY, CDR2 SAAADI. There are 13 residues in the CDR3. Deletions cut 4 bases from V and 5 bases from J, with 11 bases between. The sample was also linked to a second study, of yellow fever vaccine responses in identical twins.

Sequencing was carried out using PBMCs. The clonotype originates from a woman aged 18 to 35 in good health. The V and J genes are TRBV10-2 and TRBJ2-5, with D hard to call. DNA for the CDR3: TGCGCCAGCAGTGGCCCCAGGCGGGAGACCCAGTACTTC. This gives the protein CASSGPRRETQYF.